Listed below are T cell receptor beta chains from one sample, sequenced in a study of blood T cell repertoires in COVID-19. Libraries were prepared by immunoSEQ multiplex PCR; TCRdb keeps only in-frame clonotypes and omits some of them. Of around 300,000 clones in the sample, 86% were seen once. Input material: peripheral blood. All receptors derive from a woman in her twenties or thirties with active or convalescent COVID-19. Each CDR3 is given with its conserved first and last residue. D genes are given only for firm matches. Clone size, where shown, is once, few, many, or a class for clones that have expanded.

>-|TRBV12-3/TRBV12-4|TRBJ2-2|-
TGTGCCAGCAATCTACTTACCGGGGAGCTGTTTTTT
CASNLLTGELFF
>-|TRBV11-2|TRBJ2-2|-
TGTGCCAGCAGTGGGGGGGCAGGGCCAGTCGGGGAGCTGTTTTTT
CASSGGAGPVGELFF
>-|TRBV6-6|TRBJ1-2|TRBD1
TGTGCCAGCAGTTACTCAACCGGACAGGGGTACTATGGCTACACCTTC
CASSYSTGQGYYGYTF
>once|TRBV14|TRBJ2-1|TRBD2
TGTGCCAGCAGCCAGACTAGCGGGGGGTTATACAATGAGCAGTTCTTC
CASSQTSGGLYNEQFF
>-|TRBV6-1|TRBJ2-3|TRBD2
TGTGCCAGCAGTGTCCCGACTAGCGTCTTCACAGATACGCAGTATTTT
CASSVPTSVFTDTQYF
>-|TRBV5-5|TRBJ1-4|TRBD1
TGTGCCAGCAGCTTGGCCAAAGCAGGGGGCGTTGAAAAACTGTTTTTT
CASSLAKAGGVEKLFF
>once|TRBV12-3/TRBV12-4|TRBJ1-1|-
TGTGCCAGCAGTTTTTCGGTCACTGAAGCTTTCTTT
CASSFSVTEAFF
>-|TRBV15|TRBJ2-3|TRBD1
TGTGCCACCAGCCGGGACAGGGGACACACAGATACGCAGTATTTT
CATSRDRGHTDTQYF
>-|TRBV27|TRBJ2-3|-
TGTGCCAGCAGTTTTACCGGGTCCCCAGATACGCAGTATTTT
CASSFTGSPDTQYF
>-|TRBV28|TRBJ2-7|TRBD2
TGTGCCAGCTACCCAGCGGGGGCCACTGGTACCTCCTACGAGCAGTACTTC
CASYPAGATGTSYEQYF
>-|TRBV6-6|TRBJ2-7|TRBD1
TGTGCCAGCAGTCAACAGGGGATATCCTACGAGCAGTACTTC
CASSQQGISYEQYF
>-|TRBV14|TRBJ1-1|-
TGTGCCAGCAGCCAGGGGAGCGGCTTTTGGAACACTGAAGCTTTCTTT
CASSQGSGFWNTEAFF
>-|TRBV15|TRBJ2-1|-
TGTGCCACCAGCAGAGGGATTGGGGCACGGCAGTTCTTC
CATSRGIGARQFF
>-|TRBV5-1|TRBJ1-1|TRBD1
TGCGCCAGCAGCTTTTCAGGGGGGAACACTGAAGCTTTCTTT
CASSFSGGNTEAFF
>-|TRBV9|TRBJ1-2|-
TGTGCCAGCAGCGTAGTGGGGGGTGGTTATGGCTACACCTTC
CASSVVGGGYGYTF